These T cell receptor beta chains were read from a single sample in a study of blood T cell repertoires in COVID-19. Assay used: immunoSEQ multiplex PCR; TCRdb lists only in-frame clones, some missing. The data show over 150,000 clones, with around 80% seen just once and approximately 13% held by the top ten. Sequencing input: peripheral blood. Receptor source: a human donor in a cohort sampled during active COVID-19. Each CDR3 is given with its conserved first and last residue. The order of the fields is clone size, V gene, J gene, D gene, CDR3 DNA, CDR3 protein. The D gene is left open where the match is weak. Clone size, where shown, is once, few, many, or a class for clones that have expanded.

>.|TRBV5-1|TRBJ2-2|TRBD2
TGCGCCAGCAGCTTGACTAGCGGGAGTGCCGGGGAGCTGTTTTTT
CASSLTSGSAGELFF
>.|TRBV10-3|TRBJ2-7|.
TGTGCCATCAGTGAGTCCGTTTTGGCCCCTCTCGAGCAGTACTTC
CAISESVLAPLEQYF
>.|TRBV28|TRBJ1-4|.
TGTGCCAGCAGTTCCCATTCGGGGGGTAAGAGTGAAAAACTGTTTTTT
CASSSHSGGKSEKLFF
>.|TRBV18|TRBJ2-3|.
TGTGCCAGCGCCCGGGAGAGCACAGATACGCAGTATTTT
CASARESTDTQYF
>once|TRBV5-1|TRBJ2-7|TRBD1
TGCGCCAGCAGCACGGGGACAGGGATCTACGAGCAGTACTTC
CASSTGTGIYEQYF
>once|TRBV28|TRBJ2-7|.
TGTGCCAGCAGTCCACCGGGGCCAGCGGGCTACGAGCAGTACTTC
CASSPPGPAGYEQYF
>.|TRBV30|TRBJ2-7|TRBD1
TGTGCCTGGAGCCGGGACAGGGGGGAATCCTACGAGCAGTACTTC
CAWSRDRGESYEQYF
>.|TRBV5-5|TRBJ2-5|TRBD1
TGTGCCAGCAGCGGGGGCCGACAGGGGGAGACCCAGTACTTC
CASSGGRQGETQYF
>.|TRBV28|TRBJ1-5|.
TGTGCCAGCATGGTGCGGGCTCAGCCCCAGCATTTT
CASMVRAQPQHF
>.|TRBV30|TRBJ2-7|.
TGTGCCTGGAGCGCAGGGGCCGAGCAGTACTTC
CAWSAGAEQYF
>.|TRBV4-2|TRBJ1-4|.
TGTGCCAGCAGCCACGCCTCAAGTGCGGGCAATAATGAAAAACTGTTTTTT
CASSHASSAGNNEKLFF
>.|TRBV28|TRBJ1-2|.
TGTGCCAGCAAAACAGGGCTCTATGGCTACACCTTC
CASKTGLYGYTF
>.|TRBV4-1|TRBJ2-2|.
TGCGCCAGCAGCCAAGGATACAGGATGACCGGGGAGCTGTTTTTT
CASSQGYRMTGELFF
>.|TRBV28|TRBJ2-5|TRBD2
TGTGCCAGCAGTTTGGACCCGGCCAGCGGGAGTGAGCGAGAGACCCAGTACTTC
CASSLDPASGSERETQYF
>.|TRBV14|TRBJ2-1|.
TGTGCCAGCAGCCAAGAGAAGCGCGGCCTTTACAGGGAGCAGTTCTTC
CASSQEKRGLYREQFF
>few|TRBV29-1|TRBJ1-2|.
TGCAGCGTTCACGACCGGGGGGACCTGAGAGGCTACACCTTC
CSVHDRGDLRGYTF
>.|TRBV19|TRBJ2-3|.
TGTGCCAGTAGTATAGGACAGAACACAGATACGCAGTATTTT
CASSIGQNTDTQYF
>.|TRBV4-1|TRBJ2-1|TRBD2
TGCGCCAGCAGCCAAAGAGCAACAGGGACTAGCGGTTACAATGAGCAGTTCTTC
CASSQRATGTSGYNEQFF
>.|TRBV7-9|TRBJ2-3|TRBD2
TGTGCCAGCACCGGGGCGGGAGGTGCAGATACGCAGTATTTT
CASTGAGGADTQYF
>.|TRBV2|TRBJ1-3|.
TGTGCCAGCAGTGAAGGTGTAAAAGAGAACCACGGAAACACCATATATTTT
CASSEGVKENHGNTIYF
>.|TRBV2|TRBJ1-5|.
TGTGCCAGCAGTACACGTAGCAATCAGCCCCAGCATTTT
CASSTRSNQPQHF
>.|TRBV7-2|TRBJ2-7|.
TGTGCCAGCAGCTTTACAGGGTACTACGAGCAGTACTTC
CASSFTGYYEQYF
>once|TRBV20-1|TRBJ1-4|.
TGCAGTGCTAGTCGCCCAGGGTCTAATGAAAAACTGTTTTTT
CSASRPGSNEKLFF
>.|TRBV18|TRBJ1-5|.
TGTGCCAGCTCACCGCAGGGGAATCAGCCCCAGCATTTT
CASSPQGNQPQHF
>.|TRBV6-1|TRBJ2-1|.
TGTGCCAGCAGTGAAGGGGAAGGGGGCAATGAGCAGTTCTTC
CASSEGEGGNEQFF
>.|TRBV6-5|TRBJ2-7|.
TGTGCCAGCAGTTACCCCCCAGCGGGCGGTTCCTACGAGCAGTACTTC
CASSYPPAGGSYEQYF
>.|TRBV18|TRBJ2-1|TRBD2
TGTGCCAGCTCACCAAGGCCCACTAGCGGGAGGTGGAATGAGCAGTTCTTC
CASSPRPTSGRWNEQFF
>.|TRBV19|TRBJ1-1|TRBD1
TGTGCCAGTAAGGACCGGGACAGGGAGAACACTGAAGCTTTCTTT
CASKDRDRENTEAFF
>once|TRBV30|TRBJ1-1|TRBD1
TGTGCCCTCTTCCTCCGCGGGACAGAAAAGAACACTGAAGCTTTCTTT
CALFLRGTEKNTEAFF
>few|TRBV6-2/TRBV6-3|TRBJ2-1|TRBD2
TGTGCCAGCAGTTTCGGCGGGAGCAATGAGCAGTTCTTC
CASSFGGSNEQFF
>few|TRBV7-9|TRBJ2-7|TRBD1
TGTGCCAGCAGCCCAGGACAGGGCAACTACGAGCAGTACTTC
CASSPGQGNYEQYF
>once|TRBV15|TRBJ2-1|.
TGTGCCACCAGCAATTCACTAGCTGGTACTGAGCAGTTCTTC
CATSNSLAGTEQFF
>.|TRBV12-5|TRBJ1-1|TRBD1
TGTGCTAGTGGTTGGGCCCGACTCCCAGGGGGCTACACTGAAGCTTTCTTT
CASGWARLPGGYTEAFF
>.|TRBV28|TRBJ1-5|TRBD1
TGTGCCAGCAGTTTATCCGGGACAGGGGCGAGACAGCCCCAGCATTTT
CASSLSGTGARQPQHF
>.|TRBV19|TRBJ2-5|.
TGTGCCAGTACCGTGGCACGGGAAGAGACCCAGTACTTC
CASTVAREETQYF
>few|TRBV30|TRBJ1-4|TRBD1
TGTGCCTGGAACAGGGGCAGGGAAAAACTGTTTTTT
CAWNRGREKLFF
>.|TRBV27|TRBJ2-7|TRBD1
TGTGCCAGCAGTCCGACAGGGCCCTACGAGCAGTACTTC
CASSPTGPYEQYF
>.|TRBV27|TRBJ2-7|TRBD1
TGTGCCAGCAGTCCCGCTCAGACAGGGTTCCACGAGCAGTACTTC
CASSPAQTGFHEQYF
>few|TRBV27|TRBJ2-7|.
TGTGCCAGCAGTTTATCGGCGGTAAGCTCCTACGAGCAGTACTTC
CASSLSAVSSYEQYF
>.|TRBV11-2|TRBJ2-3|TRBD1
TGTGCCAGCAGCCCCCGGACAGGCTACACAGATACGCAGTATTTT
CASSPRTGYTDTQYF
>.|TRBV28|TRBJ1-5|.
TGTGCCAGCAGCCCTACTCAGAGGGCGGGCAATCAGCCCCAGCATTTT
CASSPTQRAGNQPQHF
>.|TRBV2|TRBJ2-7|.
TGTGCCAGCAGTTTGACAGTCTACGAGCAGTACTTC
CASSLTVYEQYF
>.|TRBV19|TRBJ1-5|.
TGTGCCAGTAGTATAGTTCCGGGGAGCAATCAGCCCCAGCATTTT
CASSIVPGSNQPQHF
>.|TRBV24-1|TRBJ2-7|.
TGTGCCACCAGTGAGCCAGGGTCCTCCTACGAGCAGTACTTC
CATSEPGSSYEQYF
>.|TRBV5-1|TRBJ2-3|TRBD2
TGCGCCAGCAGCTTGGTAATAGCGGGAATCGGGAGCACAGATACGCAGTATTTT
CASSLVIAGIGSTDTQYF